This T cell receptor beta chain appears in the sequencing data of a study of breast tumors, draining lymph nodes, adjacent tissues. Germline V gene lookup returns CDR1 MGHDK and CDR2 SYGVNS. The CDR3 runs 13 residues. V dropped 6 bases and J dropped 1 base, with 8 bases sitting between them. Each CDR3 protein gets one entry after TCRdb re-called the multiplex PCR reads with MiXCR. The sample lists 190,000 or so distinct CDR3 sequences; 25% to 40% were seen once. This clonotype was recorded many times. Samples came from axillary lymph nodes draining the breast cancer. The chain recombines TRBV25-1 with TRBJ2-3; the D gene is possibly TRBD1 (6 bases). The clonotype originates from a female donor with breast cancer. Some clones in this sample may be carry-over from other donors' samples. The specimen was axillary lymph node tissue. The CDR3, as DNA: TGTGCCAGCAGCCGACAGGGCACAGATACGCAGTATTTT. Translation gives CASSRQGTDTQYF.